Listed below are T cell receptor beta chains from one sample, sequenced in a study of Graves' ophthalmopathy and Graves' hyperthyroidism. TCRdb processed the multiplex PCR reads anew with MiXCR; each CDR3 protein has one entry. The repertoire holds 650,000 to 800,000 distinct CDR3 sequences, with over 40% as singletons. Sequenced input: peripheral blood. The receptor source for this set is an adult man with Graves' ophthalmopathy. The CDR3 runs from the conserved cysteine through the conserved F or W. A D gene is named only where the DNA matches it firmly. Where a row states a size, it is once, few, many or the class of an expanded clone; other rows omit it.

J gene	D gene	V gene	clone size	CDR3 DNA	CDR3 protein
TRBJ1-4	TRBD1	TRBV6-1	few	TGTGCCAGCAGGACCCAGGGGGCAGCTAATGAAAAACTGTTTTTT	CASRTQGAANEKLFF
TRBJ1-2	TRBD1	TRBV2	.	TGTGCCAGCAGTTCGATGCATATGGACAGGGGGCGTTATGGCTACACCTTC	CASSSMHMDRGRYGYTF
TRBJ1-6	.	TRBV7-2	once	TGTGCCAGCACCCTTGTGGGGGCAGTCTATAATTCACCCCTCCACTTT	CASTLVGAVYNSPLHF
TRBJ1-6	.	TRBV4-3	few	TGCGCCAGCAGCCAAGATACGGCCGCTTATTCACCCCTCCACTTT	CASSQDTAAYSPLHF
TRBJ1-4	.	TRBV10-3	many	TGTGCCATCAGCGCGGGAGTAAATAATGAAAAACTGTTTTTT	CAISAGVNNEKLFF
TRBJ1-2	TRBD1	TRBV9	.	TGTGCCAGCAGCAGGAGGACAGGACCTGGAAACACCTTC	CASSRRTGPGNTF
TRBJ2-7	TRBD2	TRBV4-1	.	TGCGCCAGCAGCCAATGGGGGTTGGGCGGGAGAGGCTCCTACGAGCAGTACTTC	CASSQWGLGGRGSYEQYF
TRBJ2-6	TRBD1	TRBV7-9	.	TGTGCCAGTAGTCCCGTAGGACAGGGGGCGGACGGGGCCAACGTCCTGACTTTC	CASSPVGQGADGANVLTF
TRBJ2-7	TRBD1	TRBV7-2	.	TGTGCCAGCAGCTTACCTCCGGGACAGGCGACCTACGAGCAGTACTTC	CASSLPPGQATYEQYF
TRBJ2-2	.	TRBV6-5	many	TGTGCCAGCAGATCGGCCGGGGAGCTGTTTTTT	CASRSAGELFF
TRBJ1-6	.	TRBV10-3	.	TGTGCCATCAGTGATTTGGGATTGGATTCACCCCTCCACTTT	CAISDLGLDSPLHF
TRBJ2-2	.	TRBV5-1	many	TGCGCCAGCAGCCTCAGTATGCGCGGGGAGCTGTTTTTT	CASSLSMRGELFF
TRBJ2-7	.	TRBV7-9	once	TGTGCCAGCAGCGCCGAAGGGGAGGCACCCTACGAGCAGTACTTC	CASSAEGEAPYEQYF
TRBJ2-3	.	TRBV25-1	many	TGTGCCAGTACCCAGGGCGCAGATACGCAGTATTTT	CASTQGADTQYF
TRBJ2-1	TRBD1	TRBV29-1	.	TGCAGCGCCTTGACAGGGGTTTTATACAATGAGCAGTTCTTC	CSALTGVLYNEQFF
TRBJ2-2	.	TRBV12-3/TRBV12-4	few	TGTGCCAGTCGGAAGGCCATCGACACCGGGGAGCTGTTTTTT	CASRKAIDTGELFF
TRBJ1-6	.	TRBV20-1	many	TGCAGTGCTGCGGACGGCCTGTTCTATAATTCACCCCTCCACTTT	CSAADGLFYNSPLHF
TRBJ2-1	.	TRBV15	.	TGTGCCACCAGCAGCCCAGCCAATGGTGAGCAGTTCTTC	CATSSPANGEQFF
TRBJ1-4	.	TRBV5-1	.	TGCGCCAGCAGTCAGCAGGGCGATAATGAAAAACTGTTTTTT	CASSQQGDNEKLFF
TRBJ2-5	TRBD2	TRBV7-7	many	TGTGCCAGCAGCTTGGGCGGGAGGGCTCAAGAGACCCAGTACTTC	CASSLGGRAQETQYF
TRBJ2-5	.	TRBV7-2	many	TGTGCCAGCATCCCCGGGGCAGGGGTGGAGACCCAGTACTTC	CASIPGAGVETQYF
TRBJ2-5	TRBD2	TRBV7-8	many	TGTGCCAGCAGCCCCGGACTAGCGGGCGCGACCCAGTACTTC	CASSPGLAGATQYF
TRBJ1-2	.	TRBV19	many	TGTGCCAGTAGTATGGGAACAGGGCCTAACTATGGCTACACCTTC	CASSMGTGPNYGYTF
TRBJ2-1	.	TRBV29-1	.	TGCAGCGGCTCTAGGTTCTCCTACAATGAGCAGTTCTTC	CSGSRFSYNEQFF
TRBJ1-4	.	TRBV11-1	.	TGTGCCAGCAGCGCCTTGGATGGGGCTAGCGAAAAACTGTTTTTT	CASSALDGASEKLFF
TRBJ2-1	TRBD1	TRBV11-1	.	TGTGCCAGCAAAGGACAGGGAGACAATGAGCAGTTCTTC	CASKGQGDNEQFF
TRBJ2-2	.	TRBV10-3	many	TGTGCCATCAGGATACAGGGGAACACCGGGGAGCTGTTTTTT	CAIRIQGNTGELFF
TRBJ1-1	.	TRBV24-1	many	TGTGCCACCCCTAGGGGGGGAGGCACTGAAGCTTTCTTT	CATPRGGGTEAFF